This TCR beta chain is from a study of T cells in tuberculosis. Background on the study: T cells were selected with CD1B tetramers loaded with glucose monomycolate.

TCRdb keeps only in-frame clones here, not all; method: immunoSEQ multiplex PCR. The sample holds some 25,000 clones, roughly 96% seen once. V was shortened by 1 base and J by 0 bases, with 16 bases between the two germline ends. From germline, CDR1 is LNHDA and CDR2 SQIVND (reference sequence). The CDR3 sequence is 18 residues long. Tuberculin skin test and IGRA determined adolescents' latent tuberculosis status at entry. This clonotype originated in a donor aged 10 to 29 with latent tuberculosis or without tuberculosis infection. Sequencing used PBMCs. The rearrangement uses TRBV19 and TRBJ2-1, with a possible D match to TRBD1 (5 bases). The CDR3 DNA sequence: TGTGCCAGTAGTATAGTAAGGGTGACAGTTAGCTCCTACAATGAGCAGTTCTTC. Its translation is CASSIVRVTVSSYNEQFF.